This T cell receptor beta chain was profiled in a study of T cell responses to AZD1222 COVID-19 vaccine. Overall study: Samples with a second dose at about 4 or about 12 weeks were pooled together.

Study-wide results and caveats: The breadth and depth of Spike-specific TCRs increased once two AZD1222 doses had been given. Donors skewed white British and female; clonal diversity was possibly underestimated. Only after the peak T cell response were repertoires sampled.

This clone was seen only a few times. Its specificity is not known. The CDR3 totals 14 residues. Germline CDR1 WNHNN, CDR2 SYGVQD (reference sequence). Trimming left V 0 bases short and J 6 bases short, with 12 bases between. Method: immunoSEQ multiplex PCR; TCRdb's copy keeps in-frame clones and lacks some. The table includes tens of thousands of clones, approximately 90% detected once. The clonotype originates from an adult in good health. Material: peripheral blood, obtained on day 0 of AZD1222 vaccination. The chain links TRBV10-1 to TRBJ2-7, with D possibly matching TRBD2 (5 bases). CDR3: CASSESLARREQYF. DNA of the CDR3: TGCGCCAGCAGTGAGTCCCTAGCACGTCGCGAGCAGTACTTC.